What follows is one TCR beta chain and its context. Which antigen it targets is not known. No base qualities exist here, and no much larger clone lies one base off it. The immunoSEQ Assay, a bias-controlled multiplex PCR, was used to amplify TCRbeta CDR3 regions from genomic DNA. The paper's processing steps were these. Within the assay, amplification of reference gene primers was used to estimate how many nucleated cells each sample contained. To quantify the absolute abundance of each unique TCRbeta CDR3 rearrangement, sequence reads were collapsed and filtered. For each sample, productive Simpson clonality was calculated as the square root of Simpson's diversity index across productive rearrangements. TCRdb carries this immuneACCESS record with in-frame sequences only. Its versions omit some clonotypes, under half of them owing to an unresolved V gene in the studies checked, with the rest unexplained. For V, J and clone size, that table is used; D and trimming come from the DNA. The sample yields roughly 32,000 clones; about 89% were counted once. In total, the top ten clones hold 9.9% of the sample.

This sample is drawn from a study of blood T cell repertoires in COVID-19 (dated by TCRdb to 2020 to 2022). Concerning the study at large: Collaborator samples came from the United States, Italy and Spain and covered acute and convalescent phases of COVID-19. The prospective study material was composed of cDNA or gDNA derived from T cells, B-cell-depleted T cells, or PBMCs. The dataset comprised deeply sampled blood TCRbeta repertoires from subjects exposed to, actively infected with, or recovered from COVID-19. The repertoires were released in a freely available public database meant as a resource for research on the immune response to SARS-CoV-2. Samples came from the ongoing ImmuneRACE study (first 160 participants) plus 1,254 subjects from 6 global collaborators. Sample metadata almost always included a de-identified subject ID, COVID-19 status, age in years and sex. Where available, HLA class I and class II types were obtained from metadata supplied by the sample provider rather than from assay-based typing. The study at large found these results: Clinical and demographic metadata were provided uncurated, with the amount varying by source and participant.

Whole blood was collected in K2EDTA tubes by collaborating institutions according to the institutions' own protocols. For TCRbeta analysis, collaborators shipped samples as frozen whole blood, isolated PBMCs, or DNA extracted from either of those sample types. The germline V and J ends show losses of 4 bases and 7 bases respectively, and no gene match explains 17 bases of the junction. CDR1 and CDR2, per the germline V gene (reference sequence), are PRHDT and FYEKMQ. From cysteine to phenylalanine, the CDR3 is 18 amino acids long. Solely the CDR3 DNA is kept, with 54 bases framed from the first base.

The rearranged chain carries TRBV13 and TRBJ2-1; TRBD2 matches 9 bases in the middle. Sequencing used peripheral blood. The origin of this receptor is a human donor with active COVID-19. The donor label of this sample is uncertain. The sequence in DNA is TGTGCCAGCAGCTCCACTCCTTTCAGGGCGGGGGGGCGAAATGAGCAGTTCTTC. Its translation reads: CASSSTPFRAGGRNEQFF.